This is a list of T cell receptor beta chains from one sample in a study of memory CD4+ T cells and cytomegalovirus serostatus. Clones were sequenced by immunoSEQ multiplex PCR, and TCRdb holds only the in-frame ones, with some missing. The repertoire includes roughly 48,000 clones, around 83% of them detected once, and 1.3% to 1.5% sits in the top ten. Sequences were obtained from memory CD4+ T cells from blood. These receptors came from an adult in good health and CMV-seropositive. Each CDR3 is given with its conserved first and last residue. Fields, in order: D gene, J gene, V gene, clone size, CDR3 protein, CDR3 DNA. The D gene is left open where the match is weak. Clone size appears in some rows only: once, few, many, or a class for an expanded clone.

-,TRBJ1-5,TRBV6-5,-,CASSYSAASGPQHF,TGTGCCAGCAGTTACTCCGCAGCCTCGGGACCCCAGCATTTT
TRBD2,TRBJ2-3,TRBV5-1,-,CASSRLAGGSTDTQYF,TGCGCCAGCAGTCGACTAGCGGGGGGCAGCACAGATACGCAGTATTTT
-,TRBJ2-5,TRBV7-2,-,CASSLYGGAETQYF,TGTGCCAGCAGCTTATATGGCGGGGCAGAGACCCAGTACTTC
TRBD1,TRBJ1-5,TRBV6-1,-,CASRPGQANQPQHF,TGTGCCAGCAGACCGGGACAGGCAAATCAGCCCCAGCATTTT
-,TRBJ1-5,TRBV18,-,CASSPAPDSNQPQHF,TGTGCCAGCTCACCAGCTCCGGATAGCAATCAGCCCCAGCATTTT
-,TRBJ1-6,TRBV5-4,few,CASSTGRGLNSPLHF,TGTGCCAGCAGCACAGGACGGGGGCTCAATTCACCCCTCCACTTT
-,TRBJ1-5,TRBV29-1,-,CSVQGAGQPQHF,TGCAGCGTTCAAGGGGCGGGACAGCCCCAGCATTTT
-,TRBJ1-1,TRBV19,-,CASTASGVWVAFF,TGTGCCAGTACTGCGAGTGGGGTATGGGTAGCTTTCTTT
-,TRBJ2-5,TRBV7-2,-,CASSPRRNQHLGTQYF,TGTGCCAGCAGCCCTCGCCGAAATCAGCATCTGGGGACCCAGTACTTC
-,TRBJ2-7,TRBV2,-,CASRPLEATTEQYF,TGTGCCAGCAGGCCGTTAGAAGCTACTACGGAGCAGTACTTC
TRBD1,TRBJ1-2,TRBV6-5,-,CASSLDWDRAYGYTF,TGTGCCAGCAGTTTGGATTGGGACAGGGCCTATGGCTACACCTTC
-,TRBJ2-3,TRBV19,-,CASSRTVVSDTQYF,TGTGCCAGCTCCCGGACAGTTGTATCAGATACGCAGTATTTT
-,TRBJ1-3,TRBV28,-,CASSLTFGNTIYF,TGTGCCAGCAGTTTAACTTTTGGAAACACCATATATTTT
-,TRBJ1-1,TRBV19,-,CASTRTLGYTEAFF,TGTGCCAGTACCCGAACCTTGGGCTACACTGAAGCTTTCTTT
-,TRBJ2-3,TRBV28,-,CASSDYRRVLTDTQYF,TGTGCCAGCAGTGACTATCGTAGAGTCCTCACAGATACGCAGTATTTT
TRBD1,TRBJ2-5,TRBV6-1,-,CASSIQGPQETQYF,TGTGCCAGCAGTATACAGGGGCCCCAAGAGACCCAGTACTTC
TRBD1,TRBJ1-2,TRBV4-2,-,CASSRSGTGGTNGGYTF,TGTGCCAGCAGCCGTTCCGGGACAGGGGGTACCAACGGCGGCTACACCTTC
-,TRBJ2-2,TRBV19,-,CASWGLNTGELFF,TGTGCCAGTTGGGGGCTGAACACCGGGGAGCTGTTTTTT
-,TRBJ2-7,TRBV7-9,-,CASSKLHEQYF,TGTGCCAGCAGCAAATTACACGAGCAGTACTTC
TRBD1,TRBJ1-1,TRBV27,once,CASSSDRVNTEAFF,TGTGCCAGCAGTTCGGACAGGGTGAACACTGAAGCTTTCTTT
TRBD2,TRBJ2-3,TRBV7-8,-,CASSRGTITDTQYF,TGTGCCAGCAGCCGAGGGACTATCACAGATACGCAGTATTTT
-,TRBJ2-3,TRBV4-1,-,CASSQDMRQGSPITDTQYF,TGCGCCAGCAGCCAAGATATGCGCCAGGGCTCGCCGATCACAGATACGCAGTATTTT
TRBD1,TRBJ1-5,TRBV29-1,few,CSVLQGAGQPQHF,TGCAGCGTTTTGCAGGGGGCAGGTCAGCCCCAGCATTTT
-,TRBJ1-1,TRBV30,-,CAWVRQAMNTEAFF,TGTGCCTGGGTACGACAGGCTATGAACACTGAAGCTTTCTTT
-,TRBJ1-2,TRBV5-1,-,CASSPSYNLVGYTF,TGCGCCAGCAGCCCGAGCTACAACCTGGTTGGCTACACCTTC
TRBD2,TRBJ2-1,TRBV29-1,-,CSVAQWLAGGSRTNNEQFF,TGCAGCGTTGCCCAATGGCTAGCGGGGGGTTCCCGAACAAACAATGAGCAGTTCTTC
-,TRBJ1-1,TRBV29-1,medium-sized,CSVEAGWATEAFF,TGCAGCGTCGAGGCGGGGTGGGCCACTGAAGCTTTCTTT
-,TRBJ1-5,TRBV30,-,CAWSAPPGRNQPQHF,TGTGCCTGGAGTGCCCCTCCGGGGAGAAATCAGCCCCAGCATTTT
-,TRBJ1-1,TRBV4-3,-,CASSQVEDKGNTEAFF,TGCGCCAGCAGCCAAGTCGAGGACAAAGGGAACACTGAAGCTTTCTTT
-,TRBJ1-4,TRBV5-1,-,CASSLAATNEKLFF,TGCGCCAGCAGCCTGGCCGCAACTAATGAAAAACTGTTTTTT
-,TRBJ1-2,TRBV4-2,-,CASSQAPGGGYGYTF,TGTGCCAGCAGCCAAGCCCCCGGCGGCGGCTATGGCTACACCTTC
TRBD1,TRBJ1-4,TRBV7-2,-,CASSIPTGSAEKLFF,TGTGCCAGCAGCATACCGACAGGGTCGGCTGAAAAACTGTTTTTT
TRBD2,TRBJ2-5,TRBV5-8,-,CASSLGRSSGQETQYF,TGTGCCAGCAGCTTGGGTCGATCTAGCGGACAAGAGACCCAGTACTTC
-,TRBJ2-7,TRBV4-1,-,CASSDGTTGNRNEQYF,TGCGCCAGCAGCGATGGGACAACAGGGAACCGAAACGAGCAGTACTTC
TRBD2,TRBJ2-7,TRBV28,-,CASSKPGLRSYEQYF,TGTGCCAGCAGTAAACCGGGACTACGTTCCTACGAGCAGTACTTC
-,TRBJ1-2,TRBV30,-,CAWSGQGSWYGYTF,TGTGCCTGGAGTGGGCAGGGTAGTTGGTACGGCTACACCTTC
-,TRBJ2-3,TRBV6-1,once,CASSDSRSTDTQYF,TGTGCCAGCAGTGACTCGCGGAGCACAGATACGCAGTATTTT
TRBD1,TRBJ2-1,TRBV19,-,CASSLDRAPYNEQFF,TGTGCCAGTAGTTTGGACAGGGCCCCCTACAATGAGCAGTTCTTC
-,TRBJ1-5,TRBV11-2,-,CASSLTDGTNQPQHF,TGTGCCAGCAGCCTTACGGACGGTACCAATCAGCCCCAGCATTTT
-,TRBJ2-7,TRBV29-1,-,CSVAGNRYEQYF,TGCAGCGTTGCTGGAAACCGCTACGAGCAGTACTTC
-,TRBJ2-2,TRBV27,few,CASSLRFGNTGELFF,TGTGCCAGCAGTTTACGGTTCGGCAACACCGGGGAGCTGTTTTTT
-,TRBJ2-7,TRBV7-2,-,CASSLAEGNEQYF,TGTGCCAGCAGCTTAGCAGAGGGGAACGAGCAGTACTTC
-,TRBJ2-3,TRBV5-1,-,CASSFGPDTQYF,TGCGCCAGCAGCTTCGGACCAGATACGCAGTATTTT
TRBD2,TRBJ2-7,TRBV2,-,CASSIAGGPYEQYF,TGTGCCAGTTCGATAGCGGGAGGGCCCTACGAGCAGTACTTC
TRBD1,TRBJ2-5,TRBV10-3,-,CAISGVGTEETQYF,TGTGCCATCAGTGGGGTAGGGACAGAAGAGACCCAGTACTTC
-,TRBJ1-2,TRBV7-2,once,CASSRGGGYTF,TGTGCCAGCAGCAGGGGGGGCGGCTACACCTTC
-,TRBJ1-5,TRBV30,-,CACSPGAGNQPQHF,TGTGCCTGTTCGCCAGGGGCAGGCAATCAGCCCCAGCATTTT
-,TRBJ2-6,TRBV28,-,CASSPPTVLAGANVLTF,TGTGCCAGCAGCCCTCCGACTGTGTTGGCTGGGGCCAACGTCCTGACTTTC
TRBD2,TRBJ2-3,TRBV4-2,-,CASGKGGSEADTQYF,TGTGCCAGCGGAAAGGGCGGGAGTGAAGCTGATACGCAGTATTTT
-,TRBJ1-1,TRBV28,-,CASSFADSRDTEAFF,TGTGCCAGCAGTTTTGCCGACTCTAGGGACACTGAAGCTTTCTTT
-,TRBJ1-1,TRBV9,-,CASSTIRENTEAFF,TGTGCCAGCAGCACCATTAGGGAGAACACTGAAGCTTTCTTT
-,TRBJ2-1,TRBV4-1,-,CASSPLGGEQFF,TGCGCCAGCAGCCCCCTAGGCGGTGAGCAGTTCTTC
-,TRBJ1-2,TRBV7-9,-,CASSFSGAPYGYTF,TGTGCCAGCAGCTTTTCGGGGGCGCCCTATGGCTACACCTTC
-,TRBJ2-1,TRBV9,few,CASSVGPDNEQFF,TGTGCCAGCAGCGTAGGACCTGACAATGAGCAGTTCTTC
TRBD1,TRBJ1-4,TRBV30,-,CAWSVQGVEKLFF,TGTGCCTGGAGTGTACAGGGGGTCGAAAAACTGTTTTTT
-,TRBJ2-1,TRBV5-4,-,CASSRDGGVYEQFF,TGTGCCAGCAGCCGGGACGGAGGGGTTTATGAGCAGTTCTTC
-,TRBJ1-1,TRBV9,few,CASSLDGGQKAFF,TGTGCCAGCAGCCTAGACGGGGGGCAGAAAGCTTTCTTT
TRBD1,TRBJ2-5,TRBV7-7,-,CASSSQGAQETQYF,TGTGCTAGCAGCAGTCAGGGGGCCCAAGAGACCCAGTACTTC
-,TRBJ2-1,TRBV6-5,-,CASSFRTSGSYNEQFF,TGTGCCAGCAGTTTCCGGACATCTGGGTCCTACAATGAGCAGTTCTTC